The rows below give T cell receptor beta chains drawn from one sample of a study of cytomegalovirus exposure and HLA in healthy donors. Sequencing used immunoSEQ multiplex PCR; TCRdb keeps in-frame clones, though not all of them. The table lists over 150,000 clones, roughly 77% of them singletons. Sequencing input: PBMCs. Receptor source: a young woman in good health and CMV-seropositive. The CDR3 runs from the conserved cysteine through the conserved F or W. The D gene is left open where the match is weak. Not every row has a clone size; where given, it reads once, few, many or a size class.

>TRBD1|TRBJ1-2|.|TRBV6-6|15
CASSWTPRQGAGYTF
TGTGCCAGCAGTTGGACACCTCGACAGGGGGCTGGCTACACCTTC
>TRBD2|TRBJ2-1|.|TRBV5-1|17
CASSFFPGTSAGDEQFF
TGCGCCAGCAGCTTCTTTCCCGGGACTAGCGCGGGCGATGAGCAGTTCTTC
>.|TRBJ1-2|.|TRBV5-5|14
CASSFSQGNYGYTF
TGTGCCAGCAGCTTTTCCCAGGGCAACTATGGCTACACCTTC
>.|TRBJ1-1|.|TRBV12-5|13
CASAGTLNTEAFF
TGTGCTAGTGCCGGGACATTGAACACTGAAGCTTTCTTT
>TRBD1|TRBJ2-2|few|TRBV7-9|18
CASSPAAGTGGNTGELFF
TGTGCCAGCAGCCCCGCTGCAGGGACAGGGGGGAACACCGGGGAGCTGTTTTTT
>TRBD2|TRBJ2-5|.|TRBV25-1|15
CVSSEYALGGETQYF
TGTGTCAGCAGTGAATATGCGCTGGGGGGGGAGACCCAGTACTTC
>.|TRBJ1-1|.|TRBV5-4|14
CASKFRGGETEAFF
TGTGCCAGCAAATTCCGGGGCGGGGAGACTGAAGCTTTCTTT
>TRBD2|TRBJ2-1|.|TRBV23-1|22
CASSPGEAPRLGTNLFHNEQFF
TGCGCCAGCAGTCCCGGAGAGGCCCCTAGGTTGGGGACTAACCTCTTCCACAATGAGCAGTTCTTC
>TRBD1|TRBJ1-1|.|TRBV6-5|15
CASIPMGQGDTEAFF
TGTGCCAGCATTCCTATGGGACAGGGGGACACTGAAGCTTTCTTT
>TRBD2|TRBJ2-1|.|TRBV5-6|16
CASSLDAGVTYNEQFF
TGTGCCAGCAGCTTGGACGCGGGAGTAACGTACAATGAGCAGTTCTTC
>TRBD1|TRBJ1-2|few|TRBV5-6|13
CASRRDSPLGYTF
TGTGCCAGCAGACGGGACAGCCCGCTAGGCTACACCTTC
>TRBD2|TRBJ2-3|once|TRBV7-9|16
CASSLSVAGGPDTQYF
TGTGCCAGCAGCCTCTCGGTCGCGGGAGGGCCAGATACGCAGTATTTT
>TRBD1|TRBJ1-2|.|TRBV5-1|13
CASSPGQLYGYTF
TGCGCCAGCAGCCCGGGACAGCTCTATGGCTACACCTTC
>TRBD1|TRBJ2-5|few|TRBV5-1|14
CASSLATGQETQYF
TGCGCCAGCAGCTTGGCGACAGGGCAGGAGACCCAGTACTTC
>.|TRBJ1-1|few|TRBV10-2|13
CASIRDMNTEAFF
TGCGCCAGTATCAGAGACATGAACACTGAAGCTTTCTTT
>.|TRBJ2-3|few|TRBV19|14
CASSIQGETDTQYF
TGTGCCAGTAGTATCCAAGGGGAAACAGATACGCAGTATTTT
>.|TRBJ1-5|.|TRBV28|14
CASSFSGSNQPQHF
TGTGCCAGCAGTTTTAGCGGGAGCAATCAGCCCCAGCATTTT